One and the same sample provided the 26 T cell receptor beta chains below, sequenced in a study of Ad26.COV2.S vaccination and SARS-CoV-2 variants. Repertoires were generated with immunoSEQ multiplex PCR, while TCRdb's copy carries only in-frame clones and drops some. The sample lists 250,000 or so clones; 87% were seen once. As to treatment: 19 received Ad26.COV2.S at low or high dose, single or two shots; five or six received placebo; per-sample allocation not given. Day 63 following the first vaccine or placebo injection was when the samples were taken. Sequencing was performed on peripheral blood, taken in a trial of Ad26.COV2.S vaccine versus placebo. These TCRs come from a person between 18 and 59 years old who received the Ad26.COV2.S COVID-19 vaccine or a placebo.

In this sample, this clone turned up a few times. The rearrangement links TRBV2 to TRBJ1-4; D is undetermined. V lost 3 bases to trimming and J lost 4 bases, with 3 bases between them. The germline CDR1 and CDR2 sequences are SNHLY and FYNNEI. This CDR3 has 12 residues. The CDR3 sequence is CASSEGNEKLFF. In nucleotides, the CDR3 is TGTGCCAGCAGTGAGGGTAATGAAAAACTGTTTTTT.

This chain connects TRBV7-2 to TRBJ2-2; 12 nucleotides match TRBD2. The CDR3 runs 19 residues. Germline-derived CDR1 and CDR2 are SGHTA and FQGNSA. Trimming took 0 bases from V and 2 from J; bases not matched to a gene: 7. The CDR3 here is CASSLARLAGGTNTGELFF. The DNA of the CDR3 is TGTGCCAGCAGCTTAGCGCGGCTAGCGGGAGGGACTAACACCGGGGAGCTGTTTTTT.

The rearrangement links TRBV12-3 or TRBV12-4 to TRBJ1-5, with D unclear. V shed 6 bases and J shed 1 base, with 7 bases lying between them. This CDR3 has 13 residues. CDR3 DNA: TGTGCCAGCAGCCCTGAAAGCAATCAGCCCCAGCATTTT. Amino acid sequence: CASSPESNQPQHF.

The gene calls are TRBV9 and TRBJ2-2, with D hard to call. The germline CDR1 and CDR2 sequences are SGDLS and YYNGEE. This CDR3 comprises 14 residues. V was trimmed by 0 bases and J by 3 bases, leaving 6 bases between them. For the CDR3, the DNA is TGTGCCAGCAGCGTAGGACCAGACACCGGGGAGCTGTTTTTT. As protein: CASSVGPDTGELFF.

This chain links TRBV18 with TRBJ2-5, with 7 positions matching TRBD1. The germline V gene has CDR1 KGHSH and CDR2 LQKENI. Germline trimming cut 8 bases from V and 5 bases from J; bases unmatched to any gene: 2. The CDR3 loop spans 11 amino acids. CDR3 nucleotide sequence: TGTGCCAGCCGGGACAGCGAGACCCAGTACTTC. The encoded protein is CASRDSETQYF.

J is TRBJ1-1 and V is TRBV5-4; D gene unclear. The CDR3 is made up of 14 amino acids. V shed 2 bases and J shed 5 bases, with 13 bases lying between them. Germline V CDR1 and CDR2: SGHNT, YYREEE (reference sequence). CDR3 coding DNA: TGTGCCAGCAGCTTCGAGGTCTCGAGGACTGAAGCTTTCTTT. Translating gives CASSFEVSRTEAFF.

The rearrangement uses TRBV18 and TRBJ2-7; no clear D. The V gene's germline CDR1 is KGHSH and CDR2 LQKENI. This CDR3 has 12 residues. V gave up 6 bases and J gave up 1 base, with 7 bases separating them. Here the CDR3 reads CASSSQSYEQYV. The CDR3 DNA reads TGTGCCAGCTCGTCCCAGTCCTACGAGCAGTACGTC.

The chain carries TRBV19 and TRBJ2-3; a weak D match, TRBD2 (6 bases). The CDR3 runs to 14 residues. CDR1 is LNHDA, CDR2 SQIVND, per germline (reference sequence). V shed 4 bases and J shed 6 bases, with 14 bases lying between them. CDR3 residues: CASSTRRASDTQYF. CDR3 nucleotides: TGTGCCAGTAGTACGAGGAGGGCCAGTGATACGCAGTATTTT.

This clone was picked up a small number of times. The chain combines TRBV6-5 with TRBJ2-1; 14 nucleotides line up with TRBD2. Germline values: CDR1 MNHEY, CDR2 SVGAGI. V lost 7 bases, J lost 9 bases, and 8 bases stayed unmatched. This CDR3 contains 15 residues. CDR3 coding DNA: TGTGCCAGCACCTTGGGGACTAGCGGGGGAAGTGAGCAGTTCTTC. It translates to CASTLGTSGGSEQFF.

This chain joins TRBV12-3 or TRBV12-4 and TRBJ1-4; D is possibly TRBD1 (6 bases). The germline V and J ends were trimmed by 1 base and 11 bases, with 11 bases remaining between them. The CDR3 is 13 amino acids. The CDR3 DNA reads as TGTGCCAGCAGTTTAGAGGACAGTTGGAAACTGTTTTTT. Protein: CASSLEDSWKLFF.

V is TRBV9 and J is TRBJ2-1, with TRBD2 identical over 8 bases. Germline assignment: CDR1 SGDLS and CDR2 YYNGEE. The V and J ends lost 1 base and 5 bases, in that order; junction bases with no gene match: 5. The CDR3 has 15 amino acids. The CDR3 region is CASSVFAAGDNEQFF. The CDR3 nucleotides are TGTGCCAGCAGCGTATTCGCAGCGGGGGACAATGAGCAGTTCTTC.

This clone is a singleton in its sample. The chain links TRBV10-3 to TRBJ1-6; D not resolved. The ends were cut back, 9 bases at V and 5 bases at J, with 11 bases in the middle. Germline V gives CDR1 ENHRY, CDR2 SYGVKD. This CDR3 contains 13 residues. CDR3 protein: CAMKEADNSPLHF. The CDR3 DNA follows: TGTGCCATGAAGGAGGCGGATAATTCACCCCTCCACTTT.

The rearrangement links TRBV5-1 to TRBJ1-6, with a weak D call TRBD1 (6 bases). Deletions cut 2 bases from V and 0 bases from J, with 15 bases between. Germline V CDR1 and CDR2: SGHRS, YFSETQ. This CDR3 comprises 18 residues. CDR3 sequence reads: CASSLKDRGYSYNSPLHF. The CDR3 DNA is TGCGCCAGCAGCTTAAAGGACAGAGGCTACTCCTATAATTCACCCCTCCACTTT.

The gene calls are TRBV7-9 and TRBJ2-2; D possibly corresponds to TRBD1 (6 bases). Trimming stripped 4 bases from V and 4 bases from J, with 19 bases between. Germline lookup yields CDR1 SEHNR and CDR2 FQNEAQ (reference sequence). The CDR3 is 17 amino acids. CDR3 bases: TGTGCCAGCAGCTCCCCCAGACCGAACAGGGCCACCGGGGAGCTGTTTTTT. It is translated as CASSSPRPNRATGELFF.

The chain employs TRBV24-1 and TRBJ2-3; possibly TRBD1 or TRBD2 for D (5 bases each). Germline CDR1 reads KGHDR; CDR2 reads SFDVKD. The CDR3 totals 13 residues. Trimming took off 2 bases at V and 7 bases at J, with 9 bases between the two ends. CDR3 nucleotide sequence: TGTGCCACCAGTGATTGGGACCGCCATACGCAGTATTTT. Its translation: CATSDWDRHTQYF.

This clone was seen only once. The rearrangement joins TRBV6-5 to TRBJ2-1, with 15 bases lining up with TRBD2. V trimming: 6 bases; J trimming: 7 bases; junction bases outside the gene matches: 4. This CDR3 contains 15 residues. CDR1 and CDR2 from the germline V gene are MNHEY and SVGAGI. CDR3 loop: CASRWTSGGGNEQFF. The CDR3 bases are TGTGCCAGCAGGTGGACTAGCGGGGGGGGGAATGAGCAGTTCTTC.

J is TRBJ1-6 and V is TRBV7-8; D gene ambiguous. CDR3 length equals 13 residues. V lost 5 bases to trimming and J lost 7 bases, with 9 bases between them. Germline V lookup: CDR1 SGHVS, CDR2 FQNEAQ. The CDR3 nucleotides are TGTGCCAGCAGCAGCGGACCCAATTCACCCCTCCACTTT. Translation gives CASSSGPNSPLHF.

The chain is built from TRBV6-1 and TRBJ1-6, with D tentatively TRBD1 (5 bases). The V gene's germline CDR1 is MNHNS and CDR2 SASEGT. CDR3 length: 15 amino acids. Trimming removed 8 bases from V and 7 bases from J, with 18 bases in between. CDR3 loop: CASHPGRLSNSPLHF. CDR3 coding DNA: TGTGCCAGCCATCCAGGGAGGTTGAGCAATTCACCCCTCCACTTT.

The chain recombines TRBV11-2 with TRBJ2-7, with D hard to call. V gave up 3 bases and J gave up 4 bases, with 13 bases separating them. Germline CDR1 and CDR2: SGHAT and FQNNGV. This CDR3 contains 14 residues. CDR3 in DNA: TGTGCCAGCAGCTTGCCTCACACTCCATACGAGCAGTACTTC. Protein: CASSLPHTPYEQYF. The entire variable domain, with the rest obtained from reference TRBV11-2 and TRBJ2-7, is as follows: EAGVAQSPRYKIIEKRQSVAFWCNPISGHATLYWYQQILGQGPKLLIQFQNNGVVDDSQLPKDRFSAERLKGVDSTLKIQPAKLEDSAVYLCASSLPHTPYEQYFGPGTRLTVT.

The chain couples TRBV6-5 to TRBJ1-5; no firm D call. The CDR3 length is 13 residues. Looked up from germline, CDR1 is MNHEY and CDR2 is SVGAGI. Trimming left V 7 bases short and J 4 bases short, with 11 bases between. The CDR3 region has the DNA TGTGCCAGCACCGGCCAGACTAATCAGCCCCAGCATTTT. Its protein product is CASTGQTNQPQHF.

The V call is TRBV24-1, the J call TRBJ2-7, with D perhaps matching TRBD1 (5 bases). Germline lookup yields CDR1 KGHDR and CDR2 SFDVKD. There are 14 residues in the CDR3. Trimming pared 7 bases from V and 3 bases from J, leaving 15 bases between. The CDR3 here is CATRRSRVVYEQYV. The CDR3 DNA reads as TGTGCCACCAGGCGCTCCAGGGTAGTCTACGAGCAGTACGTC.

The chain couples TRBV6-8 to TRBJ2-5, with 8 bases identical to TRBD1. V gave up 7 bases and J gave up 5 bases; unmatched junction bases: 12. CDR1 MNHGY and CDR2 SAAAGT come from the germline V gene. The CDR3 spans 15 residues. CDR3 DNA sequence: TGTGCCAGCAAGCTGGACAGGGACTTCGGGGAGACCCAGTACTTC. As protein: CASKLDRDFGETQYF.

The CDR3 is CASSSGTVNSPLHF. The CDR3 region has the DNA TGTGCCAGCAGCTCCGGGACGGTGAATTCACCCCTCCACTTT. The chain couples TRBV5-5 to TRBJ1-6, with D perhaps matching TRBD1 (5 bases). Trimming shortened V by 3 bases and J by 7 bases, and 11 bases separated the two germline ends. Germline CDR1 SGHKS, CDR2 YYEKEE (reference sequence). The CDR3 sequence is 14 residues long. Full variable domain (missing parts from reference TRBV5-5 and TRBJ1-6): DAGVTQSPTHLIKTRGQQVTLRCSPISGHKSVSWYQQVLGQGPQFIFQYYEKEERGRGNFPDRFSARQFPNYSSELNVNALLLGDSALYLCASSSGTVNSPLHFGNGTRLTVT.

This clone was seen only once. This chain connects TRBV5-1 to TRBJ1-4, with D maybe TRBD1 (6 bases). The CDR3 is made up of 14 amino acids. With 6 bases removed from V and 2 bases from J, the gap between germline ends came to 11 bases. From germline, CDR1 is SGHRS and CDR2 YFSETQ. The CDR3 is CASKGGHTNEKLFF. Written as DNA, the CDR3 is TGCGCCAGCAAGGGGGGGCATACTAATGAAAAACTGTTTTTT.

This clone was observed a handful of times. The chain links TRBV18 to TRBJ2-5; D uncertain. Germline V CDR1 and CDR2: KGHSH, LQKENI. This CDR3 has 13 amino acids. V was shortened by 6 bases and J by 0 bases, with 8 bases between the two germline ends. CDR3 DNA: TGTGCCAGCTCTGAGATTAACCAAGAGACCCAGTACTTC. It codes for CASSEINQETQYF.

The J gene is TRBJ1-1, the V gene TRBV29-1, with 12 nucleotides matching TRBD1. The CDR3 totals 14 residues. Looked up from germline, CDR1 is SQVTM and CDR2 is ANQGSEA. V trimming: 6 bases; J trimming: 5 bases; junction bases outside the gene matches: 7. The CDR3 nucleotides read TGCAGCGTCGGGGACAGGGGGCGCGGGACTGAAGCTTTCTTT. The encoded protein is CSVGDRGRGTEAFF.